The following is a TCR beta chain sequence with its context. As yet, its antigen is unknown. CDR1 is SNHLY and CDR2 is FYNNEI in the germline V gene. CDR3 length equals 14 residues. Deletions cut 8 bases from V and 9 bases from J, with 20 bases between. The authors ran a second PCR of 7 to 11 cycles using a sample-barcoded 5' primer and a J-beta primer mix. Researchers report that a template-switch adaptor with 12 random nucleotides tagged each cDNA molecule. One entry per CDR3 protein, called by TCRdb with MiXCR from the 5' RACE reads. Of around 500,000 distinct CDR3 sequences listed, 45% to 55% were seen once; the top ten hold around 25%. This entry comes from a study of blood T cells in healthy people across ages. As for the study in general: About one barcoded beta molecule per two T cells was captured by template switching. Overall study findings and caveats: Long-lived donors exceeded aged donors in naive CD4+ cells and diversity. Age advanced and TCR beta diversity per million T cells fell, roughly linearly.

The sequence was obtained from a man aged 80 or over in good health. The source material was blood. The chain couples TRBV2 to TRBJ2-4; the D is unclear. CDR3 region: CASALQLGNPIQYF. CDR3 nucleotide sequence: TGTGCCAGCGCCCTTCAGCTGGGGAACCCCATTCAGTACTTC.